The clone carrying this T cell receptor beta chain was detected only a few times. Its antigen is unknown. A minimum of 6 micrograms of total RNA was extracted per sample. The entry originates in a study of blood T cells in healthy people across ages. Study outcomes and limitations: In these data, TCR beta diversity tracked strongly with naive T cell percentage. Per-million-T-cell TCR beta diversity fell roughly linearly with age.

CDR3 length: 16 residues. The V gene's germline CDR1 is SGHTA and CDR2 FQGNSA. After removal of 4 bases from V and 4 bases from J, the junction contained 7 bases not matched to a gene. Together with a sample-barcoded 5' primer, a J-beta primer mix was included in a second PCR lasting about 6 to 11 cycles. TCRdb used MiXCR to reprocess the 5' RACE reads, holding one entry per CDR3 protein. The profile covers under 2 million distinct CDR3 sequences, with around 35% appearing a single time and approximately 10% taken by the ten largest. This clonotype was obtained from a woman between 25 and 40 years old in good health. The chain combines TRBV7-2 with TRBJ2-3; 11 bases map to TRBD2. The material sequenced was blood. CDR3 coding DNA: TGTGCCAGCAGCTGGGTTAGCGGGGGGGCGGCAGATACGCAGTATTTT. This encodes CASSWVSGGAADTQYF.